Given below is one T cell receptor beta chain in context. Profiling relied on immunoSEQ multiplex PCR, and the TCRdb table lists in-frame clones only, not all of them. The sample lists more than 200,000 clones; around 90% were seen once. Everyone who took part was roughly 18 to 89 years old, and they came from 24 US areas. Cohort 3 donors were reported recovered after two negative PCRs, clearance, or symptom resolution. This sample is part of a study of blood T cell repertoires in COVID-19. Study as a whole: Specimens from acute and convalescent COVID-19 originated in the United States, Italy and Spain.

Germline loops: CDR1 SGHVS, CDR2 FNYEAQ. The V segment lost 2 bases and the J segment 6 bases; nucleotides outside the gene matches: 12. CDR3 length equals 17 residues. Sequenced input: PBMCs or T cells enriched from blood (not recorded which). V is TRBV7-6 and J is TRBJ2-3; 9 bases map to TRBD2. The TCR was taken from a woman aged 45-59 years who had recovered from COVID-19. The DNA for the CDR3 is TGTGCCAGCAGCTTACCGGCGGCGGGAGGGCCGGAGGATACGCAGTATTTT. It codes for CASSLPAAGGPEDTQYF.